This TCR beta chain was profiled in a study of blood T cell repertoires in COVID-19. Study at large: The study drew acute and convalescent COVID-19 samples from the United States, Italy and Spain.

Enrollees, about 18 to 89 years old, lived in 20 to 25 US areas. In assigning cohorts, the study relied on participant-reported clinical history. Before being deemed recovered, Cohort 3 donors had two negative PCRs, clearance, or symptom resolution. Sequenced by immunoSEQ multiplex PCR; TCRdb stores in-frame clones only, minus some. The table records 300,000 or so clones, around nine tenths of them present only once. This clonotype originated in a man aged 55-75 years who had recovered from COVID-19. Sequenced: PBMCs or T cells enriched from blood (not recorded which).

The CDR3 sequence: CASREGWSYNEQFF. CDR3 sequence (DNA): TGCGCCAGCAGGGAGGGTTGGTCCTACAATGAGCAGTTCTTC. V gene TRBV5-1 combines with J gene TRBJ2-1; maybe TRBD2 (6 bases). The CDR3 extends over 14 amino acids. Germline V gene data show CDR1 as SGHRS and CDR2 as YFSETQ. Deletions cut 5 bases from V and 1 base from J, with 10 bases between. The whole variable domain, remainder taken from reference TRBV5-1 and TRBJ2-1, is KAGVTQTPRYLIKTRGQQVTLSCSPISGHRSVSWYQQTPGQGLQFLFEYFSETQRNKGNFPGRFSGRQFSNSRSEMNVSTLELGDSALYLCASREGWSYNEQFFGPGTRLTVL.